The 2 T cell receptor beta chains given below trace back to one sample, sequenced in a study of PD-1 blockade in classical Hodgkin lymphoma. Autologous stem cell transplantation was followed by relapse in every patient, and brentuximab vedotin exposure varied. Produced via immunoSEQ multiplex PCR; TCRdb's table is partial and in-frame only. The profile shows about 17,000 clones, roughly 60% of them singletons. The material sequenced was peripheral blood mononuclear cells (PBMCs), taken before the second cycle of nivolumab. Receptors originate from a human donor with classical Hodgkin lymphoma.

The chain is built from TRBV10-3 and TRBJ2-1; D possibly corresponds to TRBD2 (5 bases). Trimming removed 2 bases from V and 6 bases from J, with 17 bases in between. There are 16 residues in the CDR3. Germline values: CDR1 ENHRY, CDR2 SYGVKD. CDR3 sequence (DNA): TGTGCCATCAGTGAGACAACTAGATATGGTTCCAATGAGCAGTTCTTC. Amino acids: CAISETTRYGSNEQFF.

The chain combines TRBV18 with TRBJ2-1; no clear D. This CDR3 spans 12 amino acids. The V and J ends lost 2 bases and 9 bases respectively, with 8 bases between them. Germline CDR1 is KGHSH and CDR2 is LQKENI. CDR3 nucleotide sequence: TGTGCCAGCTCACCAATCTCGTCTGAGCAGTTCTTC. It encodes CASSPISSEQFF.